This is a list of T cell receptor beta chains from one sample in a study of blood T cell repertoires in COVID-19. Sequencing used immunoSEQ multiplex PCR; TCRdb keeps in-frame clones, though not all of them. There are 60,000 to 85,000 clones in the sample; 80% occur only once, and roughly 20% lies in the top ten. Sequencing used peripheral blood. These receptor sequences come from a man aged 70 or older who had recovered from COVID-19. Each CDR3 is given without its conserved first and last residue. The D gene is left open where the match is weak.

V gene: TRBV25-1; D gene: -; J gene: TRBJ2-7; CDR3 protein: ASSRGSYEQY
V gene: TRBV7-2; D gene: TRBD1; J gene: TRBJ2-5; CDR3 protein: ASSSGGRYQETQY
V gene: TRBV3-1/TRBV3-2; D gene: -; J gene: TRBJ2-1; CDR3 protein: ASSQQPGGYNEQF
V gene: TRBV3-1/TRBV3-2; D gene: TRBD2; J gene: TRBJ2-3; CDR3 protein: ASRPGGARYDTQY
V gene: TRBV5-1; D gene: TRBD1; J gene: TRBJ2-3; CDR3 protein: ASSLNQGAQDTQY
V gene: TRBV7-8; D gene: -; J gene: TRBJ2-2; CDR3 protein: ASSMQGRLVTGELF
V gene: TRBV6-5; D gene: -; J gene: TRBJ1-5; CDR3 protein: ASSYSPRNQPQH
V gene: TRBV5-4; D gene: TRBD2; J gene: TRBJ2-5; CDR3 protein: ASSRTSGSQETQY
V gene: TRBV19; D gene: -; J gene: TRBJ1-4; CDR3 protein: ASSIGQSNEKLF
V gene: TRBV7-8; D gene: TRBD2; J gene: TRBJ2-7; CDR3 protein: ASSPLAGGLQTYEQY
V gene: TRBV28; D gene: TRBD2; J gene: TRBJ2-1; CDR3 protein: ASSLPLAGVSYNEQF
V gene: TRBV5-5; D gene: TRBD1; J gene: TRBJ2-3; CDR3 protein: ASSFNRDRGRWDTQY
V gene: TRBV10-2; D gene: TRBD1; J gene: TRBJ1-1; CDR3 protein: ASRPTGGNTEAF
V gene: TRBV9; D gene: TRBD2; J gene: TRBJ2-5; CDR3 protein: ASSVGGGPETQY
V gene: TRBV14; D gene: TRBD2; J gene: TRBJ2-7; CDR3 protein: ASSRLTSGIYEQY
V gene: TRBV2; D gene: -; J gene: TRBJ2-6; CDR3 protein: ASSGSHGLNVLT
V gene: TRBV28; D gene: TRBD1; J gene: TRBJ2-6; CDR3 protein: ATETGAEAGANVLT
V gene: TRBV28; D gene: TRBD1; J gene: TRBJ2-2; CDR3 protein: ATWDRGLGELF
V gene: TRBV2; D gene: -; J gene: TRBJ2-2; CDR3 protein: ASSEGATSDTGELF
V gene: TRBV5-1; D gene: -; J gene: TRBJ2-7; CDR3 protein: ASSLALGRAYEQY
V gene: TRBV24-1; D gene: -; J gene: TRBJ1-1; CDR3 protein: ATSSGVGNTEAF
V gene: TRBV10-3; D gene: TRBD2; J gene: TRBJ2-1; CDR3 protein: AISIAGEADEQF
V gene: TRBV4-3; D gene: -; J gene: TRBJ2-7; CDR3 protein: ASSQGRGDYEQY
V gene: TRBV6-2/TRBV6-3; D gene: TRBD1; J gene: TRBJ1-1; CDR3 protein: ASSGATGNPEAF
V gene: TRBV5-4; D gene: -; J gene: TRBJ1-2; CDR3 protein: ASTVLQTDYGYT
V gene: TRBV21-1; D gene: -; J gene: TRBJ1-2; CDR3 protein: ASSLGDRPNYGYT
V gene: TRBV4-3; D gene: -; J gene: TRBJ2-5; CDR3 protein: ASSLNRVQETQY
V gene: TRBV19; D gene: TRBD1; J gene: TRBJ2-5; CDR3 protein: ASSSPTGARETQY
V gene: TRBV11-1; D gene: TRBD1; J gene: TRBJ2-5; CDR3 protein: ASSLQGARGQETQY
V gene: TRBV5-1; D gene: TRBD1; J gene: TRBJ1-6; CDR3 protein: ASSGTGFVNSPLH
V gene: TRBV7-2; D gene: TRBD1; J gene: TRBJ2-7; CDR3 protein: ASSPRQGAYEQY
V gene: TRBV7-9; D gene: -; J gene: TRBJ2-7; CDR3 protein: ASSLGGHSHEEQY
V gene: TRBV7-2; D gene: -; J gene: TRBJ2-3; CDR3 protein: ASSFGGGPTEGTQY
V gene: TRBV5-1; D gene: -; J gene: TRBJ1-1; CDR3 protein: ASSSQGTENTEAF
V gene: TRBV5-5; D gene: TRBD1; J gene: TRBJ1-2; CDR3 protein: ASSLAPGQGDTIGGYT
V gene: TRBV3-1/TRBV3-2; D gene: -; J gene: TRBJ2-3; CDR3 protein: ASSQDDRVFDTQY
V gene: TRBV28; D gene: -; J gene: TRBJ2-7; CDR3 protein: ASSANGETYEQY
V gene: TRBV6-2/TRBV6-3; D gene: -; J gene: TRBJ1-5; CDR3 protein: ASSYGGDFRHQPQH
V gene: TRBV7-9; D gene: -; J gene: TRBJ1-1; CDR3 protein: ASSLSRAQNTEAF
V gene: TRBV10-3; D gene: -; J gene: TRBJ1-1; CDR3 protein: AISDKPGGTEAF
V gene: TRBV7-2; D gene: -; J gene: TRBJ2-7; CDR3 protein: ASSLGEYEQY
V gene: TRBV2; D gene: -; J gene: TRBJ2-5; CDR3 protein: ASSGTRVGRETQY
V gene: TRBV27; D gene: TRBD1; J gene: TRBJ1-5; CDR3 protein: ASSSGDSNVEPQH
V gene: TRBV27; D gene: -; J gene: TRBJ2-7; CDR3 protein: ASSDPGAIVREQY
V gene: TRBV24-1; D gene: -; J gene: TRBJ1-4; CDR3 protein: ATSDPAQGFNEKLF
V gene: TRBV28; D gene: TRBD1; J gene: TRBJ2-7; CDR3 protein: ASSLKTGIPYEQY